A single sample is the source of the 9 T cell receptor beta chains below, sequenced in a study of blood T cell repertoires in COVID-19 (dated by TCRdb to the early 2020s). Libraries were built with the immunoSEQ multiplex PCR assay. Here the immuneACCESS table is served through TCRdb, limited to in-frame sequences with V and J called. Missing clones are a known gap in these copies; in checked studies unresolved V genes cover under half, and the rest lacks a known reason. The sample data list over 300,000 clones, and 65% to 90% of these were observed just once. The ten largest clones add up to approximately 7.6% of the sample. The material sequenced was peripheral blood. These receptors all come from a human donor in a cohort sampled during active COVID-19.

The chain links TRBV25-1 to TRBJ2-1, with 7 positions matching TRBD2. The CDR3 loop spans 13 amino acids. Unmatched junction bases numbered 2, after V lost 1 base and J lost 8 bases. Germline lookup yields CDR1 MGHDK and CDR2 SYGVNS. The CDR3 bases are TGTGCCAGCAGTGAATCAGGGAGGGATGAGCAGTTCTTC. Translated, it gives CASSESGRDEQFF.

In its sample, this clone was seen once. The chain has TRBV7-3 and TRBJ2-5; D is possibly TRBD2 (6 bases). Germline V CDR1 and CDR2: SGHTA, FQGTGA. The ends were cut back, 5 bases at V and 4 bases at J, with 11 bases in the middle. This CDR3 has 13 amino acids. The CDR3 nucleotides are TGTGCCAGCAGCATGGGACTTTTAGAGACCCAGTACTTC. Its protein is CASSMGLLETQYF.

The sample holds one count of this clone. The chain employs TRBV19 and TRBJ1-2; D might be TRBD1 (6 bases). Germline V gene data show CDR1 as LNHDA and CDR2 as SQIVND (reference sequence). The CDR3 sequence is 15 residues long. With 4 bases removed from V and 3 bases from J, the gap between germline ends came to 15 bases. CDR3 region: CASSTTGTYDYGYTF. Written as DNA, the CDR3 is TGTGCCAGTAGTACAACCGGGACATACGACTATGGCTACACCTTC.

The CDR3 DNA sequence: TGTGCCAGCAGCCCCCGGGAGCGGGGGGAGACAGATACGCAGTATTTT. Translating gives CASSPRERGETDTQYF. The rearrangement joins TRBV7-3 to TRBJ2-3; TRBD2 matches at 9 bases. The length of the CDR3 is 16 residues. Germline CDR1 reads SGHTA; CDR2 reads FQGTGA. V gave up 5 bases and J gave up 3 bases; unmatched junction bases: 9. The whole variable domain, filled in from reference TRBV7-3 and TRBJ2-3, reads GAGVSQTPSNKVTEKGKYVELRCDPISGHTALYWYRQSLGQGPEFLIYFQGTGAADDSGLPNDRFFAVRPEGSVSTLKIQRTERGDSAVYLCASSPRERGETDTQYFGPGTRLTVL.

The V gene is TRBV5-1, the J gene TRBJ1-6, with D possibly being TRBD1 (5 bases). The V end lost 4 bases, the J end lost 0 bases, and 11 bases lay between the germline ends. Germline CDR1 SGHRS, CDR2 YFSETQ. The CDR3 sequence is 16 residues long. For the CDR3, the DNA is TGCGCCAGCAGCCTAGGGGCGAGCTCCTATAATTCACCCCTCCACTTT. Amino acids: CASSLGASSYNSPLHF. The full variable domain, completed using reference TRBV5-1 and TRBJ1-6, is KAGVTQTPRYLIKTRGQQVTLSCSPISGHRSVSWYQQTPGQGLQFLFEYFSETQRNKGNFPGRFSGRQFSNSRSEMNVSTLELGDSALYLCASSLGASSYNSPLHFGNGTRLTVT.

The gene calls are TRBV15 and TRBJ2-7, with D possibly being TRBD1 (5 bases). This CDR3 spans 13 amino acids. V shed 0 bases and J shed 5 bases, with 8 bases lying between them. CDR1 LNHNV and CDR2 YYDKDF come from the germline V gene (reference sequence). CDR3 DNA: TGTGCCACCAGCAGAGATTTCAGGGACGAGCAGTACTTC. It codes for CATSRDFRDEQYF.

The rearrangement uses TRBV29-1 and TRBJ1-3; 9 bases fit TRBD1. This CDR3 has 13 amino acids. Losses at the gene ends were 4 bases for V and 4 bases for J; bases not matched to a gene: 2. The germline V gene has CDR1 SQVTM and CDR2 ANQGSEA. The CDR3 region is CSVADRGGNTIYF. CDR3 nucleotide sequence: TGCAGCGTTGCCGACAGGGGGGGAAACACCATATATTTT.

J is TRBJ1-6 and V is TRBV7-9; the match to TRBD1 covers 8 bases. V dropped 4 bases and J dropped 7; count of bases not matched to a gene: 6. The CDR3 totals 15 residues. Germline CDR1 SEHNR, CDR2 FQNEAQ (reference sequence). This CDR3 reads CASSSGQGENSPLHF. The CDR3 region has the DNA TGTGCCAGCAGCTCCGGACAGGGTGAGAATTCACCCCTCCACTTT.

This clone has a handful of counts. The chain employs TRBV10-3 and TRBJ1-2; D perhaps matches TRBD1 (6 bases). Germline lookup yields CDR1 ENHRY and CDR2 SYGVKD. The ends were cut back, 8 bases at V and 6 bases at J, with 13 bases in the middle. The CDR3 length is 12 residues. CDR3 sequence reads: CAIGEQGHGYTF. The CDR3 nucleotides are TGTGCCATCGGGGAACAGGGACATGGCTACACCTTC.